This entry lists 2 T cell receptor beta chains sequenced from one sample in a study of blood T cell repertoires in COVID-19. Sequencing used immunoSEQ multiplex PCR; TCRdb keeps in-frame clones, though not all of them. Counted here are 60,000 to 75,000 clones, roughly nine tenths occurring once; the ten biggest clones make up around 20%. Sequencing used peripheral blood. These receptor sequences come from a woman of 80 years or more with acute or convalescent COVID-19.

This chain connects TRBV28 to TRBJ1-2; possible D gene TRBD1, 5 bases. Germline lookup yields CDR1 MDHEN and CDR2 SYDVKM. There are 13 residues in the CDR3. Trimming removed 2 bases at V and 7 bases at J, with 11 bases between. The CDR3: CASSLRGRVGYTF. The CDR3 nucleotides are TGTGCCAGCAGTTTAAGGGGCAGAGTTGGCTACACCTTC.

The J gene is TRBJ1-1, the V gene TRBV5-1, with D possibly being TRBD1 (5 bases). Germline V lookup: CDR1 SGHRS, CDR2 YFSETQ. The CDR3 runs to 14 residues. V was pared by 0 bases and J by 4 bases, with 10 bases between. CDR3 residues: CASSLEGRVTEAFF. CDR3 sequence (DNA): TGCGCCAGCAGCTTGGAGGGCAGGGTCACTGAAGCTTTCTTT.